The 15 T cell receptor beta chains in this list originate from one sample, sequenced in a study of OX40 agonist ivuxolimab in advanced cancers. Sequencing used immunoSEQ multiplex PCR; TCRdb keeps in-frame clones, though not all of them. In the table there are approximately 45,000 clones, around 85% of which are singletons. The sequencing used CD4+ or CD8+ T cells sorted from blood, collected in a trial of the OX40 agonist ivuxolimab. The receptors come from an adult with an advanced solid tumor such as melanoma, head and neck, liver or kidney cancer.

The rearrangement links TRBV30 to TRBJ2-5; D perhaps matches TRBD2 (6 bases). The end of the DNA fits TRBJ2-7 better, so the J call may be wrong. The CDR3 is 15 amino acids. CDR1 and CDR2 from the germline V gene are GTSNPN and SVGIG (reference sequence). CDR3 amino acids: CAWSGTGRKPHEQYF. CDR3 DNA: TGTGCCTGGAGTGGGACCGGGAGAAAGCCCCACGAGCAGTACTTC.

The J gene is TRBJ2-1, the V gene TRBV5-1, with a tentative D call TRBD2 (6 bases). Per germline, CDR1 SGHRS and CDR2 YFSETQ. The CDR3 is 15 residues long. V was trimmed by 0 bases and J by 3 bases, leaving 10 bases between them. CDR3: CASSLAGGDYNEQFF. The CDR3 DNA follows: TGCGCCAGCAGCTTGGCCGGGGGAGACTACAATGAGCAGTTCTTC.

In this sample, this clone turned up once. The chain couples TRBV10-1 to TRBJ2-1; TRBD1 matches at 7 bases. The CDR3 covers 16 residues. The V gene end was trimmed by 0 bases and the J gene end by 3 bases; junction bases not matched to a gene: 5. In germline, CDR1 is WNHNN, CDR2 SYGVQD (reference sequence). CDR3 region: CASSESGAGGYNEQFF. The CDR3 DNA reads TGCGCCAGCAGTGAGTCCGGTGCAGGGGGCTACAATGAGCAGTTCTTC.

This clone is a singleton in its sample. This chain joins TRBV4-2 and TRBJ2-1; unclear D gene. V lost 3 bases and J lost 7, with 10 bases in between. From germline, CDR1 is LGHNA and CDR2 YNFKEQ. The CDR3 extends over 13 amino acids. The CDR3 sequence: CASSHQDTNEQFF. The CDR3 bases are TGTGCCAGCAGCCATCAAGATACAAATGAGCAGTTCTTC.

The chain uses TRBV7-8 and TRBJ2-3; D call uncertain. V was shortened by 4 bases and J by 2 bases, with 13 bases between the two germline ends. The CDR3 is made up of 15 amino acids. Germline CDR1 SGHVS, CDR2 FQNEAQ. In DNA form, the CDR3 reads TGTGCCAGCAGCTCGTTAGGGCTGTTCACAGATACGCAGTATTTT. Its translation: CASSSLGLFTDTQYF.

The genes are TRBV5-4 and TRBJ2-7; perhaps D is TRBD1 or TRBD2 (6 bases each). The CDR3 covers 13 residues. Germline CDR1 and CDR2: SGHNT and YYREEE (reference sequence). V was shortened by 5 bases and J by 3 bases, with 12 bases between the two germline ends. This CDR3 is CASSMEGVYEQYF. CDR3 in DNA: TGTGCCAGCAGTATGGAGGGGGTCTACGAGCAGTACTTC.

This clone was seen more than once but under ten times. The chain recombines TRBV28 with TRBJ1-6; the D is unclear. CDR1 is MDHEN and CDR2 is SYDVKM in the germline V gene. V was shortened by 7 bases and J by 9 bases, with 10 bases between the two germline ends. This CDR3 contains 12 residues. Here the CDR3 DNA reads TGTGCCAGCACCCGTGAGGGTTCACCCCTCCACTTT. It is translated as CASTREGSPLHF.

This chain links TRBV7-3 with TRBJ2-2; D uncertain. Germline values: CDR1 SGHTA, CDR2 FQGTGA. The CDR3 runs 15 residues. Deletions cut 5 bases from V and 2 bases from J, with 12 bases between. DNA of the CDR3: TGTGCCAGCAGCCAAGGCGGCATTAACACCGGGGAGCTGTTTTTT. It translates to CASSQGGINTGELFF.

This chain connects TRBV4-2 to TRBJ2-3; D unresolved. Germline V gives CDR1 LGHNA, CDR2 YNFKEQ. The germline V and J ends were trimmed by 5 bases and 0 bases, with 15 bases remaining between them. The CDR3 loop spans 16 amino acids. DNA of the CDR3: TGTGCCAGCAGCTCCTCTTATAGCAGTAGCACAGATACGCAGTATTTT. Its translation: CASSSSYSSSTDTQYF.

The rearrangement uses TRBV7-2 and TRBJ1-5, with unresolved D. The germline V and J ends were trimmed by 6 bases and 7 bases, with 10 bases remaining between them. The V gene's germline CDR1 is SGHTA and CDR2 FQGNSA. CDR3 length: 12 amino acids. In DNA form, the CDR3 reads TGTGCCAGCAGTAAATCCGGGCAGCCCCAGCATTTT. It translates to CASSKSGQPQHF.

This chain links TRBV27 with TRBJ2-1; D is unresolved. Per germline, CDR1 MNHEY and CDR2 SMNVEV (reference sequence). Between the trimmed V and J ends, which lost 0 bases and 6 bases, there was a span of 18 bases. This CDR3 region has 17 residues. The CDR3 DNA sequence: TGTGCCAGCAGTTTATCCTCTAGAGTTTATGTGGGCAATGAGCAGTTCTTC. This encodes CASSLSSRVYVGNEQFF.

The gene calls are TRBV5-1 and TRBJ1-2; D not certain. CDR1 is SGHRS and CDR2 is YFSETQ in the germline V gene. CDR3 length: 15 residues. Trimming left V 4 bases short and J 6 bases short, with 19 bases between. The CDR3 DNA reads as TGCGCCAGCAGCCCGGTACCTGGCCCGTCGGATGGCTACACCTTC. It is translated as CASSPVPGPSDGYTF.

V gene TRBV28 combines with J gene TRBJ2-7, with 8 bases that match TRBD1. The V segment lost 6 bases and the J segment 3 bases; nucleotides outside the gene matches: 16. This CDR3 is built from 17 residues. Germline V lookup: CDR1 MDHEN, CDR2 SYDVKM. CDR3 amino acids: CASSHRNRDRFFYEQYF. As DNA, the CDR3 is TGTGCCAGCAGCCACAGGAACCGGGACAGGTTTTTCTACGAGCAGTACTTC. Based on the CDR3 plus reference TRBV28 and TRBJ2-7, the full variable domain is DVKVTQSSRYLVKRTGEKVFLECVQDMDHENMFWYRQDPGLGLRLIYFSYDVKMKEKGDIPEGYSVSREKKERFSLILESASTNQTSMYLCASSHRNRDRFFYEQYFGPGTRLTVT.

CDR3 sequence: CASSSLVGVDYGYTF. CDR3 coding DNA: TGTGCCAGCAGCTCTCTGGTCGGGGTTGACTATGGCTACACCTTC. This chain uses TRBV13 with TRBJ1-2; D gene unclear. Per germline, CDR1 PRHDT and CDR2 FYEKMQ (reference sequence). The V gene lost 4 bases and the J gene lost 3 bases, with 15 bases spanning the gap. This CDR3 is built from 15 residues.

The chain uses TRBV19 and TRBJ1-1, with D perhaps TRBD1 (6 bases). With 3 bases removed from V and 5 bases from J, the gap between germline ends came to 13 bases. The CDR3 is made up of 14 amino acids. CDR1 and CDR2 from the germline V gene are LNHDA and SQIVND (reference sequence). The CDR3 loop reads CASSIPGGSTEAFF. The DNA for the CDR3 is TGTGCCAGTAGTATTCCGGGGGGCTCGACTGAAGCTTTCTTT.